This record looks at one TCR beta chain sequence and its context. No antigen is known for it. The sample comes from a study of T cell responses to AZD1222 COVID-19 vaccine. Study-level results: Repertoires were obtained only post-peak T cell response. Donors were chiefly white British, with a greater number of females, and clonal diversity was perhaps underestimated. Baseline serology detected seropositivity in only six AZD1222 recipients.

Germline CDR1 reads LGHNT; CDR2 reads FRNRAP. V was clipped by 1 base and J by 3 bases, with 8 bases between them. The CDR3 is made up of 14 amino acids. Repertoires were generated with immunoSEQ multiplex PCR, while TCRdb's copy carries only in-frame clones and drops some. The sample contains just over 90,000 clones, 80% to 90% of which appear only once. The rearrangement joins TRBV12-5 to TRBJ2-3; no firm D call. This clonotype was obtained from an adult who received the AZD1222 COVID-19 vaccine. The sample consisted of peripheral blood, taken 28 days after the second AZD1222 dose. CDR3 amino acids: CASGLGVSTDTQYF. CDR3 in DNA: TGTGCTAGTGGTTTGGGGGTATCAACAGATACGCAGTATTTT. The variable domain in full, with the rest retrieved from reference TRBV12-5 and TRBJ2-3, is DARVTQTPRHKVTEMGQEVTMRCQPILGHNTVFWYRQTMMQGLELLAYFRNRAPLDDSGMPKDRFSAEMPDATLATLKIQPSEPRDSAVYFCASGLGVSTDTQYFGPGTRLTVL.